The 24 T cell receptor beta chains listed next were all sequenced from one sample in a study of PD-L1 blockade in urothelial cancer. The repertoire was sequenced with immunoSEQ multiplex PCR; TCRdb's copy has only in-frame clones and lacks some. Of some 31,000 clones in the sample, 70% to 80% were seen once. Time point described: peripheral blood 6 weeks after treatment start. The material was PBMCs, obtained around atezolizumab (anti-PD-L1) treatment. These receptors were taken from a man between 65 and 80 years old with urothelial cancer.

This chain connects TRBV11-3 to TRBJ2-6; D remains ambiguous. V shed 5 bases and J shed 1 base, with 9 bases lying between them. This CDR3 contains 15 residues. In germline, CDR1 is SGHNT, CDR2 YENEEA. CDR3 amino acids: CASSPRSSGANVLTF. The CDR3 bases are TGTGCCAGCAGCCCTAGGAGTTCTGGGGCCAACGTCCTGACTTTC.

CDR3 protein: CASSPDRERDGYTF. The DNA of the CDR3 is TGTGCCAGCAGCCCGGACAGGGAACGTGATGGCTACACCTTC. V is TRBV5-6 and J is TRBJ1-2; 8 bases are a match to TRBD1. This CDR3 has 14 residues. The V gene's germline CDR1 is SGHDT and CDR2 YYEEEE. V lost 4 bases and J lost 6; bases outside the gene matches: 8.

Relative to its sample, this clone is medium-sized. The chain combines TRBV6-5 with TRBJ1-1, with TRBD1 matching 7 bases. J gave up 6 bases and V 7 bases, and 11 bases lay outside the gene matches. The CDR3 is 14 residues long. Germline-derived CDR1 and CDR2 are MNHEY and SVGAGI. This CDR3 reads CASKPQGLSSEAFF. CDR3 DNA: TGTGCCAGCAAACCACAGGGGTTGAGTTCTGAAGCTTTCTTT.

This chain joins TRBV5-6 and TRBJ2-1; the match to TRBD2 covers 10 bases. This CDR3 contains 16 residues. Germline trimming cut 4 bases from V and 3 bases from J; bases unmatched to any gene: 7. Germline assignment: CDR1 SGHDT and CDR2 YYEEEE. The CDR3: CASSDPGLAIYNEQFF. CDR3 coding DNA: TGTGCCAGCAGCGATCCGGGACTAGCGATCTACAATGAGCAGTTCTTC.

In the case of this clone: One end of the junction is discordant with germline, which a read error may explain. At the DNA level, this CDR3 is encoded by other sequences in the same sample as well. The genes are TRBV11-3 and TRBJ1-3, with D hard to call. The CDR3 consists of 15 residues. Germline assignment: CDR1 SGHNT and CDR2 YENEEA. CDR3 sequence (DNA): TGCGCCAGCAGCGAACCCGGGAGGCCAGGAAACACCATATATTTT. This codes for CASSEPGRPGNTIYF.

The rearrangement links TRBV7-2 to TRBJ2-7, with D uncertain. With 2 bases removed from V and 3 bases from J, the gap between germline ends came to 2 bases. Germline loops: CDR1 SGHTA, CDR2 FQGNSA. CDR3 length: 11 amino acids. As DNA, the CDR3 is TGTGCCAGCAGCTTACTCTACGAGCAGTACTTC. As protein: CASSLLYEQYF.

Written as DNA, the CDR3 is TGTGCCAGCAGCTGGGTCGGAAGGCAGGGGGCGGGTGAAAAACTGTTTTTT. As protein: CASSWVGRQGAGEKLFF. The V call is TRBV7-9, the J call TRBJ1-4; TRBD1 matches at 8 bases. In germline, CDR1 is SEHNR, CDR2 FQNEAQ (reference sequence). V lost 4 bases, J lost 7 bases, and 14 bases stayed unmatched. The CDR3 has 17 amino acids.

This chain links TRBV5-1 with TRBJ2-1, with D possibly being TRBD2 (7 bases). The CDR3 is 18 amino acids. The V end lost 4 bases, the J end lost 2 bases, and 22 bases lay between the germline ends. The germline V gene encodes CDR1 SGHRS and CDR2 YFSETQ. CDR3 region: CASSRGGGAPSPYNEQFF. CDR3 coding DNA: TGCGCCAGCAGCAGGGGGGGCGGGGCCCCCAGCCCCTACAATGAGCAGTTCTTC.

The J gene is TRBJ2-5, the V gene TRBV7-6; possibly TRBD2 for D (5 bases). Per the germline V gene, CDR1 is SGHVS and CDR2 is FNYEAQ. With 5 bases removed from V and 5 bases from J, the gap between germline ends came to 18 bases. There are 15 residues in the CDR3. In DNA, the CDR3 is TGTGCCAGCAGCCCCGGGAAGATTGCATTGGAGACCCAGTACTTC. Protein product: CASSPGKIALETQYF.

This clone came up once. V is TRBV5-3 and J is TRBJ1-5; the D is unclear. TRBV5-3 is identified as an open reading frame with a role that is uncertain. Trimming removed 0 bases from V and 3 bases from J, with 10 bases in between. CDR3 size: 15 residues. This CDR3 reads CARSLGRGLNQPQHF. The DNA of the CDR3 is TGTGCCAGAAGCTTGGGACGGGGTCTCAATCAGCCCCAGCATTTT.

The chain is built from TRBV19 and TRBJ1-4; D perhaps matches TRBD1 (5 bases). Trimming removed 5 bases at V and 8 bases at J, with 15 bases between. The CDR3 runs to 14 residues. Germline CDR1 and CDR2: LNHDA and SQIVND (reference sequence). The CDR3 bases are TGTGCCAGTAGTGTAGGGCGAAGGGGCGAAAAACTGTTTTTT. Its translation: CASSVGRRGEKLFF. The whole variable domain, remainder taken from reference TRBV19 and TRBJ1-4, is DGGITQSPKYLFRKEGQNVTLSCEQNLNHDAMYWYRQDPGQGLRLIYYSQIVNDFQKGDIAEGYSVSREKKESFPLTVTSAQKNPTAFYLCASSVGRRGEKLFFGSGTQLSVL.

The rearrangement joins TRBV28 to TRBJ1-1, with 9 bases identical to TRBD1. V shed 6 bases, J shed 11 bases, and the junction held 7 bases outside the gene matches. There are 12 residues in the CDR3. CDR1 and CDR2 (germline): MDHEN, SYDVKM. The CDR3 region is CASRAGTGTAFF. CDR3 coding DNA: TGTGCCAGCAGGGCCGGGACAGGGACCGCTTTCTTT.

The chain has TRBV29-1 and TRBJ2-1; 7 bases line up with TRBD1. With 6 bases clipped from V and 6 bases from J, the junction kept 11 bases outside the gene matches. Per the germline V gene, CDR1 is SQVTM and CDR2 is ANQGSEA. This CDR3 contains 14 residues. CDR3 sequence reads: CSVGVRQGPNEQFF. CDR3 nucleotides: TGCAGCGTCGGCGTCCGACAGGGCCCCAATGAGCAGTTCTTC.

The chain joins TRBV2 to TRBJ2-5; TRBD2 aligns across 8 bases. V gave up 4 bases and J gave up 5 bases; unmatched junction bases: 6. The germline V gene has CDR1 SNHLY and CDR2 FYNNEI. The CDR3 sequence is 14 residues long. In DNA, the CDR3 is TGTGCCAGCAGTGGAAGACGGGGGGGTGAGACCCAGTACTTC. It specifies CASSGRRGGETQYF.

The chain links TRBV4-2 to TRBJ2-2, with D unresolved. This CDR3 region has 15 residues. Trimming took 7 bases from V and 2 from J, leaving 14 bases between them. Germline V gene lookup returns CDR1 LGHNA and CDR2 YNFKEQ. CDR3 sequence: CASTSFRANTGELFF. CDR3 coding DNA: TGTGCCAGCACCTCATTCCGAGCCAACACCGGGGAGCTGTTTTTT.

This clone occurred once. CDR3 DNA sequence: TGTGCCAGCAGCTGGGGACTCCCAGGCAATGAGCAGTTCTTC. As protein: CASSWGLPGNEQFF. J is TRBJ2-1 and V is TRBV5-4; the D gene is possibly TRBD2 (6 bases). V lost 3 bases and J lost 6, with 13 bases in between. Looked up from germline, CDR1 is SGHNT and CDR2 is YYREEE (reference sequence). The CDR3 runs 14 residues.

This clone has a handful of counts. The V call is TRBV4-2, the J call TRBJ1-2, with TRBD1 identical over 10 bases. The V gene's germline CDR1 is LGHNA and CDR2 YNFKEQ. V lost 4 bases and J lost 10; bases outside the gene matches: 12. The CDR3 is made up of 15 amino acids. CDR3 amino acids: CASSLGGGTGDLYTF. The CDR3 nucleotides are TGTGCCAGCAGCCTCGGGGGGGGGACAGGGGACCTCTACACCTTC.

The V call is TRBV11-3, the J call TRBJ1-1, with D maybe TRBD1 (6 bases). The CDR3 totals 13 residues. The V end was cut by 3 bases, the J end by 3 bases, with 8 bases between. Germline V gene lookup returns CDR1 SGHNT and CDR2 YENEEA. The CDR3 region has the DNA TGTGCCAGCAGCTTTGGGGGCCACACTGAAGCTTTCTTT. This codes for CASSFGGHTEAFF.

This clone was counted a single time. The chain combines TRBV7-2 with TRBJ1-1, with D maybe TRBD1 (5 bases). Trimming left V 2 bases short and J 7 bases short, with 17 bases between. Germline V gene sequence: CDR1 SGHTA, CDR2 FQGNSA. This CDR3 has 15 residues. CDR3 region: CASSLYRQPHSEAFF. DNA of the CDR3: TGTGCCAGCAGCTTATACAGACAGCCACACAGTGAAGCTTTCTTT. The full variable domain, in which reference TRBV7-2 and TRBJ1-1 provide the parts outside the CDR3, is GAGVSQSPSNKVTEKGKDVELRCDPISGHTALYWYRQSLGQGLEFLIYFQGNSAPDKSGLPSDRFSAERTGGSVSTLTIQRTQQEDSAVYLCASSLYRQPHSEAFFGQGTRLTVV.

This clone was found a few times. CDR3 protein: CASSRQLASTDTQYF. The CDR3 DNA reads TGTGCCAGCAGCCGACAACTAGCTAGCACAGATACGCAGTATTTT. The rearrangement uses TRBV14 and TRBJ2-3, with a possible D match to TRBD2 (6 bases). The germline V gene encodes CDR1 SGHDN and CDR2 FVKESK. The V end was cut by 4 bases, the J end by 0 bases, with 11 bases between. CDR3 size: 15 residues.

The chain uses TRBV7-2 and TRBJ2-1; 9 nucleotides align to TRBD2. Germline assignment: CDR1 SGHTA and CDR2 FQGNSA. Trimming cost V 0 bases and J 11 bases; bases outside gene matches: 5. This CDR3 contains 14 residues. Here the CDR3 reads CASSLARAGGKQFF. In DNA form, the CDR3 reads TGTGCCAGCAGCTTAGCGCGAGCGGGAGGAAAGCAGTTCTTC.

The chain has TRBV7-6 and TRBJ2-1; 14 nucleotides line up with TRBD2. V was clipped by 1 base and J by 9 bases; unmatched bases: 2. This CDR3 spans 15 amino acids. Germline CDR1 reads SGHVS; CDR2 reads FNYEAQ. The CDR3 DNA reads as TGTGCCAGCAGCTTAGAAGGACTAGCGGGGGGTGAGCAGTTCTTC. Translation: CASSLEGLAGGEQFF.

In nucleotides, the CDR3 is TGTGCCAGCAGCTTGGAGATGGGCCCCGGGGAGCTGTTTTTT. Translating it yields CASSLEMGPGELFF. The rearrangement uses TRBV5-4 and TRBJ2-2; no definite D call. The CDR3 has 14 residues. The V and J ends lost 0 bases and 6 bases respectively, with 9 bases between them. Germline V gives CDR1 SGHNT, CDR2 YYREEE (reference sequence).

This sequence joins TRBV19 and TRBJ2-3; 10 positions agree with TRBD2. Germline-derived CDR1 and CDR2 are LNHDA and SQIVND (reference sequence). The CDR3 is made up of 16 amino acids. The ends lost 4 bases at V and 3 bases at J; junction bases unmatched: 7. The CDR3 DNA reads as TGTGCCAGTAGTAAGCGAAGGACTAGCGGAACAGATACGCAGTATTTT. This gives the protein CASSKRRTSGTDTQYF.